This TCR beta chain comes out of a study of T cells in Graves' hyperthyroidism and ophthalmopathy. Study summary: Peripheral blood samples were taken at initial diagnosis, prior to any treatment. Study-level findings and limits: Also found in blood were most expanded thyroid clonotypes above 0.001.

The table lists this clonotype with many counts. Its cognate antigen is unknown. What was amplified from RNA transcripts were TCR beta CDR3 regions. HTBI primers were used for first-round RT-PCR of the TCR CDR3. TCRdb re-derived calls from the multiplex PCR reads in MiXCR, one entry per CDR3 protein. The data hold about 400,000 distinct CDR3 sequences, with 11% to 15% observed a single time. The CDR3 runs 14 residues. Germline V gene sequence: CDR1 LGHDT, CDR2 YNNKEL (reference sequence). The V and J ends lost 4 bases and 5 bases, in that order; junction bases with no gene match: 6. The chain employs TRBV3-1 and TRBJ2-7, with 9 bases lining up with TRBD2. The clonotype was recovered from a man aged 45-65 years with Graves' ophthalmopathy. The sequencing input was blood. The CDR3 region is CASSPGLAYDEQYF. In DNA, the CDR3 is TGTGCCAGCAGCCCGGGACTAGCTTACGACGAGCAGTACTTC.